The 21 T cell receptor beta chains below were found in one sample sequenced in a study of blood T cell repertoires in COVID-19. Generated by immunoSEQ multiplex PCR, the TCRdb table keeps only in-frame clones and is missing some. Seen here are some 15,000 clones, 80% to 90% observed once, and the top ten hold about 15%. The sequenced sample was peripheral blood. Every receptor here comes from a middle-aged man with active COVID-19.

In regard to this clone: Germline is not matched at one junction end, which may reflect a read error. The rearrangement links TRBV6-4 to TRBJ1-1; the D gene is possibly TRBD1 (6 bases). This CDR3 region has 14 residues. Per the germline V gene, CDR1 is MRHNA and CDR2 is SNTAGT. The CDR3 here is CASSPHGQTDAKVF. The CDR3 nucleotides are TGTGCCAGCAGCCCCCACGGACAGACGGATGCCAAGGTCTTT.

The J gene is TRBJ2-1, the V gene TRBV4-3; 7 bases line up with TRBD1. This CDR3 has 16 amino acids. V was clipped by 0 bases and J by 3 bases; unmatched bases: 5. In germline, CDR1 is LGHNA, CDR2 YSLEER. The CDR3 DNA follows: TGCGCCAGCAGCCAAGACAGGGGGTTTGTCTACAATGAGCAGTTCTTC. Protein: CASSQDRGFVYNEQFF.

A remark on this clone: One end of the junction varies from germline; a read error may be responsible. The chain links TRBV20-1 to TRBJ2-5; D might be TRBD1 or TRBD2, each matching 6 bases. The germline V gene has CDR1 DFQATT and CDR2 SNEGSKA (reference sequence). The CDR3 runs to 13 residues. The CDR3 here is CSASAGHQQTQYF. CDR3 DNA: TGCAGTGCTAGTGCGGGACACCAACAGACCCAGTACTTC.

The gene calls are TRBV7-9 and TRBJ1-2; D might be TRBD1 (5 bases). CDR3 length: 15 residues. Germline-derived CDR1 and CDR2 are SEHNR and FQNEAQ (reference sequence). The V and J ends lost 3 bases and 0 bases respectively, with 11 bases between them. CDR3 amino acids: CASSLGGITNYGYTF. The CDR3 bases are TGTGCCAGCAGCTTGGGGGGGATTACTAACTATGGCTACACCTTC. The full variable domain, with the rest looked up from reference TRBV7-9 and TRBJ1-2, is DTGVSQNPRHKITKRGQNVTFRCDPISEHNRLYWYRQTLGQGPEFLTYFQNEAQLEKSRLLSDRFSAERPKGSFSTLEIQRTEQGDSAMYLCASSLGGITNYGYTFGSGTRLTVV.

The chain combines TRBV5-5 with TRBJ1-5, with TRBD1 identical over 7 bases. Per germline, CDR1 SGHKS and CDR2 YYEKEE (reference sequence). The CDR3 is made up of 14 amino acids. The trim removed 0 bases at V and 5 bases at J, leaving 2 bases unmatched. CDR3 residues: CASSLGGGDQPQHF. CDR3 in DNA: TGTGCCAGCAGCTTGGGAGGGGGCGATCAGCCCCAGCATTTT.

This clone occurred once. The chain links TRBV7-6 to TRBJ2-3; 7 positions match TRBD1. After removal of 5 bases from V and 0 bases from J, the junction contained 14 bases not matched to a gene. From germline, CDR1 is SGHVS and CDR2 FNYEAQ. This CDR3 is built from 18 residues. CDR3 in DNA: TGTGCCAGCAGCCGTTTCGTACAGGGGAGTTCTAGCACAGATACGCAGTATTTT. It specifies CASSRFVQGSSSTDTQYF.

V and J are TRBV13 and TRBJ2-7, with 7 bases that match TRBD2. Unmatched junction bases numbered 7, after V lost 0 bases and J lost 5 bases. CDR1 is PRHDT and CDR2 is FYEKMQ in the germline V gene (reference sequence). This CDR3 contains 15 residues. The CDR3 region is CASSLGGGRIHEQYF. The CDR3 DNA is TGTGCCAGCAGCTTAGGAGGCGGGAGAATCCACGAGCAGTACTTC.

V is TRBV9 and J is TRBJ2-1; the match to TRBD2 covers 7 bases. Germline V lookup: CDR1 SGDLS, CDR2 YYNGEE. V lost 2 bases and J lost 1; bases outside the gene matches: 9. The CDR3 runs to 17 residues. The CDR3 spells CASSVGGLRGSYNEQFF. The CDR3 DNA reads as TGTGCCAGCAGCGTGGGGGGGTTGAGGGGATCCTACAATGAGCAGTTCTTC.

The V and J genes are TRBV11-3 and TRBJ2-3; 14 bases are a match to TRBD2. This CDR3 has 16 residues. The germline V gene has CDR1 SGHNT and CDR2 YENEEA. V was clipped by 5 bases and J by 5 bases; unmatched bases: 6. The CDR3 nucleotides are TGTGCCAGCAGCCCGGGACTAGCGGGAGTGGGAGATACGCAGTATTTT. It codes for CASSPGLAGVGDTQYF.

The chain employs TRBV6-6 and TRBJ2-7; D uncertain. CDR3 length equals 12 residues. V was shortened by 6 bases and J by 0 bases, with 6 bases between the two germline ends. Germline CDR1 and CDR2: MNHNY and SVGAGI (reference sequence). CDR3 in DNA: TGTGCCAGCAGCCCAGGCTCCTACGAGCAGTACTTC. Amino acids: CASSPGSYEQYF.

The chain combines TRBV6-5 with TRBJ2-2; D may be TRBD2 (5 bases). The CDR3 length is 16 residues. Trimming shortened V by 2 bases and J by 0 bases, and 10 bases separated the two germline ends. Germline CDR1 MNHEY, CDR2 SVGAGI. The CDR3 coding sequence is TGTGCCAGCAGTTACGGGTCGGACTCGAACACCGGGGAGCTGTTTTTT. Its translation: CASSYGSDSNTGELFF.

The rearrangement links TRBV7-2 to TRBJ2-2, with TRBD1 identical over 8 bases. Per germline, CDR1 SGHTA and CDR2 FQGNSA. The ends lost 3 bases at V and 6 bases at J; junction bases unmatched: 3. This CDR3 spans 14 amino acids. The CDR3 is CASSLTGAPGELFF. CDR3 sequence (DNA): TGTGCCAGCAGCTTGACAGGGGCCCCCGGGGAGCTGTTTTTT. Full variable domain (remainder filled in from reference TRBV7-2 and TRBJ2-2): GAGVSQSPSNKVTEKGKDVELRCDPISGHTALYWYRQSLGQGLEFLIYFQGNSAPDKSGLPSDRFSAERTGGSVSTLTIQRTQQEDSAVYLCASSLTGAPGELFFGEGSRLTVL.

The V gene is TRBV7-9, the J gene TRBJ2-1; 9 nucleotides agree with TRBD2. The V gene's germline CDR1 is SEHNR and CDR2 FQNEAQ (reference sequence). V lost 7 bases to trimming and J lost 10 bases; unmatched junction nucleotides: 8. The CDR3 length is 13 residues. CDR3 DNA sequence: TGTGCCAGCATCACAGCGGGGGGAATCGAGCAGTTCTTC. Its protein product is CASITAGGIEQFF.

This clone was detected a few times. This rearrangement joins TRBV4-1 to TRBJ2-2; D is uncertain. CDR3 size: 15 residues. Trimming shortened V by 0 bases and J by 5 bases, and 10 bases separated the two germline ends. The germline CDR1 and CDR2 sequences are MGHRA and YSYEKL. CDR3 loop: CASSQDPLETGELFF. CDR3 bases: TGCGCCAGCAGCCAAGATCCCCTCGAGACCGGGGAGCTGTTTTTT.

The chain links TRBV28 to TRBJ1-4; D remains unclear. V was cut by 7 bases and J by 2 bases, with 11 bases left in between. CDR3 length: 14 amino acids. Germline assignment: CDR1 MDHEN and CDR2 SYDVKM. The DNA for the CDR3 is TGTGCCAGCACAGAGCTGCGGACTAATGAAAAACTGTTTTTT. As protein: CASTELRTNEKLFF. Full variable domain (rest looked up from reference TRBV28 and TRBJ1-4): DVKVTQSSRYLVKRTGEKVFLECVQDMDHENMFWYRQDPGLGLRLIYFSYDVKMKEKGDIPEGYSVSREKKERFSLILESASTNQTSMYLCASTELRTNEKLFFGSGTQLSVL.

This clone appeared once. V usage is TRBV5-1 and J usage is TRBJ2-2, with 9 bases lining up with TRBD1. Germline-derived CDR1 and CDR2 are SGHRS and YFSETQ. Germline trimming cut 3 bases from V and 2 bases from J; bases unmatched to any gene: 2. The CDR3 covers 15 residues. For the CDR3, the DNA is TGCGCCAGCAGCTCGGGACAGGGTAACACCGGGGAGCTGTTTTTT. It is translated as CASSSGQGNTGELFF.

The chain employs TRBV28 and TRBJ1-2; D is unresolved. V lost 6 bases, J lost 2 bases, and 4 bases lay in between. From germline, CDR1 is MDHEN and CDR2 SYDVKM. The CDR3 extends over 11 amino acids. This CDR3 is CASRENYGYTF. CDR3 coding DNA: TGTGCCAGCAGGGAGAACTATGGCTACACCTTC.

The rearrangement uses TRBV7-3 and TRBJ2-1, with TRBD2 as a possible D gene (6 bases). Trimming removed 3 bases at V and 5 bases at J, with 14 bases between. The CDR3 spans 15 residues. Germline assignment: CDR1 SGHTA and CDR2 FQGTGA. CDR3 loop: CASSLGLAKNNEQFF. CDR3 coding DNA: TGTGCCAGCAGCTTGGGGCTAGCGAAGAACAATGAGCAGTTCTTC. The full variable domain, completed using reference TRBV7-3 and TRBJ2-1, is GAGVSQTPSNKVTEKGKYVELRCDPISGHTALYWYRQSLGQGPEFLIYFQGTGAADDSGLPNDRFFAVRPEGSVSTLKIQRTERGDSAVYLCASSLGLAKNNEQFFGPGTRLTVL.

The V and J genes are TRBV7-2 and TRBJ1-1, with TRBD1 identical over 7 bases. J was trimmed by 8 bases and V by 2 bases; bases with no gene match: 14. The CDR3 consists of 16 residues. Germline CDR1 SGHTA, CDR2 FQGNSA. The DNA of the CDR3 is TGTGCCAGCAGCTTACGTGGGGGGCAGGGGGAGGCAGAAGCTTTCTTT. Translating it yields CASSLRGGQGEAEAFF.

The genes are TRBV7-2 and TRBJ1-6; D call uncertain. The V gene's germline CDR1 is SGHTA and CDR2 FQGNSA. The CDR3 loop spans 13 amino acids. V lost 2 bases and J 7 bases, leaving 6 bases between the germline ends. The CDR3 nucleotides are TGTGCCAGCAGCTTAACGGGGAATTCACCCCTCCACTTT. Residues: CASSLTGNSPLHF.

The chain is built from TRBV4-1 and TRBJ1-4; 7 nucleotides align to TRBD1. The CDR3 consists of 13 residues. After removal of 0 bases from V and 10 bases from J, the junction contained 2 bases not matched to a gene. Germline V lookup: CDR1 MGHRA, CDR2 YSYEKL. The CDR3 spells CASSQEQGGKLFF. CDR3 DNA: TGCGCCAGCAGCCAAGAGCAGGGGGGAAAACTGTTTTTT.